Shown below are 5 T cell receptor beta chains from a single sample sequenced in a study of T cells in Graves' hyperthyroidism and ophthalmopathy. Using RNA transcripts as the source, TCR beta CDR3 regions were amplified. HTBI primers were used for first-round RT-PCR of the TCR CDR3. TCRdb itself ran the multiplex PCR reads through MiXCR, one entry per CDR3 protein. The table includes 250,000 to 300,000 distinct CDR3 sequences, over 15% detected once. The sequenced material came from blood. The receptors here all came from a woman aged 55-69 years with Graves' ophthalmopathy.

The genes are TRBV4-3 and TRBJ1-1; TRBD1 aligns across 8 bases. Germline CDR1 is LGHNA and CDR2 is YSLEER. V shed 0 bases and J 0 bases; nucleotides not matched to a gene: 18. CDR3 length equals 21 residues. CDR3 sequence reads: CASSQDHAGQGRDPMNTEAFF. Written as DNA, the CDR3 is TGCGCCAGCAGCCAAGATCATGCCGGACAGGGCCGGGATCCCATGAACACTGAAGCTTTCTTT.

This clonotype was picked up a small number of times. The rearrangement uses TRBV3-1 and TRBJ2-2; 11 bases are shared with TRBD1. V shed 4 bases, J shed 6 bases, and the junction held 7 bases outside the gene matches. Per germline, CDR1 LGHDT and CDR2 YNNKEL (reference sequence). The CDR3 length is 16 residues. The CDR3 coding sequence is TGTGCCAGCAGCCGTTCGGGGACAGGGGGTCCCGGGGAGCTGTTTTTT. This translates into CASSRSGTGGPGELFF. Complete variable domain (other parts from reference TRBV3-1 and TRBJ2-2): DTAVSQTPKYLVTQMGNDKSIKCEQNLGHDTMYWYKQDSKKFLKIMFSYNNKELIINETVPNRFSPKSPDKAHLNLHINSLELGDSAVYFCASSRSGTGGPGELFFGEGSRLTVL.

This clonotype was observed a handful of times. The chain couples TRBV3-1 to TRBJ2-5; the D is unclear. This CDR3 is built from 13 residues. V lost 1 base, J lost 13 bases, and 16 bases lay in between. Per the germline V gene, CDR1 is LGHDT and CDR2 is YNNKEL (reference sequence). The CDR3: CASSQGMSGRGYF. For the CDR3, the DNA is TGTGCCAGCAGCCAAGGGATGTCCGGGCGCGGGTACTTC.

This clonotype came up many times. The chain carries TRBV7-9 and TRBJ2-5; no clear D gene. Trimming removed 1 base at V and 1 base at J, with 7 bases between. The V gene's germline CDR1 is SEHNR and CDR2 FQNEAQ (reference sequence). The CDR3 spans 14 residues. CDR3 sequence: CASSLERIQETQYF. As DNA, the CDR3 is TGTGCCAGCAGCTTAGAACGGATCCAAGAGACCCAGTACTTC.

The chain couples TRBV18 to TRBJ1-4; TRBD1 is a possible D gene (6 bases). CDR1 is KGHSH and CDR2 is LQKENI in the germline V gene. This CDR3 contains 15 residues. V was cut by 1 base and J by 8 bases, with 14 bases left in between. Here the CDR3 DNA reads TGTGCCAGCTCACCACGAGGGGGACATGGCGAAAAACTGTTTTTT. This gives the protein CASSPRGGHGEKLFF.